This T cell receptor beta chain was identified during a study of T cells after yellow fever vaccination. Whole-study findings and limits: Researchers noted that a small share of clonotypes showed up in both CD4 and CD8 compartments. Re-detected after boosting: most primary clones, 96% of CD4 and 80% to 90% of CD8. FACS-sorted repertoires could harbor abundant contaminating bulk-population clonotypes. By day 5 rather than day 15, the secondary response had peaked, though it was weaker.

Via MiXCR, TCRdb re-called the 5' RACE reads, giving one row per CDR3 protein. Of some 110,000 distinct CDR3 sequences listed, 7.4% were seen once; the top ten hold just under 2.5%. This clonotype was recorded many times. Antigen unknown. The V gene end was trimmed by 5 bases and the J gene end by 6 bases; junction bases not matched to a gene: 7. This CDR3 is 14 amino acids long. This clonotype was sampled from a man younger than 35 who received the YFV17D yellow fever vaccine. The rearrangement uses TRBV12-3 or TRBV12-4 and TRBJ1-5; 7 bases match TRBD1. Sequencing was performed on CD4+ T cells sorted from PBMCs, taken 10 days after the first yellow fever vaccination. CDR3 region: CASSRTGPGQPQHF. Written as DNA, the CDR3 is TGTGCCAGCAGTAGGACAGGTCCGGGTCAGCCCCAGCATTTT.